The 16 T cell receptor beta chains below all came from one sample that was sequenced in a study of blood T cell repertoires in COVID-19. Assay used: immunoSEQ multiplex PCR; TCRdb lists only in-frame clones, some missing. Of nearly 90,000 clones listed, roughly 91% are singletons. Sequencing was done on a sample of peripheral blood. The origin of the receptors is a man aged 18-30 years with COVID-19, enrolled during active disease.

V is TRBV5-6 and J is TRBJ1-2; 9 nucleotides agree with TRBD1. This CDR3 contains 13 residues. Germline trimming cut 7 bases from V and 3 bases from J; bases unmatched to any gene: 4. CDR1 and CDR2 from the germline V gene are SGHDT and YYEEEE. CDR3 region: CASGTGTDYGYTF. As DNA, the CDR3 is TGTGCCAGCGGGACAGGGACAGACTATGGCTACACCTTC.

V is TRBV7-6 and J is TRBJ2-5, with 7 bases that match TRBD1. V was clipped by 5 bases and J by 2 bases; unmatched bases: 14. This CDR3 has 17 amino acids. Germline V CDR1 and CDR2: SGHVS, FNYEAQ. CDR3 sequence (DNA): TGTGCCAGCAGCCCCCCCCGACAGGGATATTCGCAAGAGACCCAGTACTTC. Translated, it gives CASSPPRQGYSQETQYF. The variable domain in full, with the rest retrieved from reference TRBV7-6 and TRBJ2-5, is GAGVSQSPRYKVTKRGQDVALRCDPISGHVSLYWYRQALGQGPEFLTYFNYEAQQDKSGLPNDRFSAERPEGSISTLTIQRTEQRDSAMYRCASSPPRQGYSQETQYFGPGTRLLVL.

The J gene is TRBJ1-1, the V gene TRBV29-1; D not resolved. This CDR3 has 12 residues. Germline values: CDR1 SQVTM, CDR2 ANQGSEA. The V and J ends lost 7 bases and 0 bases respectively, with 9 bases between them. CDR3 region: CSGSDMNTEAFF. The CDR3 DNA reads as TGCAGCGGTTCAGACATGAACACTGAAGCTTTCTTT. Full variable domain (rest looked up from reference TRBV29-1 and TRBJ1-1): SAVISQKPSRDICQRGTSLTIQCQVDSQVTMMFWYRQQPGQSLTLIATANQGSEATYESGFVIDKFPISRPNLTFSTLTVSNMSPEDSSIYLCSGSDMNTEAFFGQGTRLTVV.

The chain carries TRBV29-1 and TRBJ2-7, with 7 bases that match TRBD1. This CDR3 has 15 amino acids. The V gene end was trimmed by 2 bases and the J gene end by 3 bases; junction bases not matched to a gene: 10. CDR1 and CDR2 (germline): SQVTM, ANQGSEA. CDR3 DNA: TGCAGCGTTGAAACCAGGGGGACAGAGGTCTACGAGCAGTACTTC. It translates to CSVETRGTEVYEQYF.

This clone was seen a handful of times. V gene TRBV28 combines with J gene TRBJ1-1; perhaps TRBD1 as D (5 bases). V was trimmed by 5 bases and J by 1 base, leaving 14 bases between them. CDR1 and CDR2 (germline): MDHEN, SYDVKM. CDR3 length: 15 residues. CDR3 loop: CASSKRTTGNTEAFF. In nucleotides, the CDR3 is TGTGCCAGCAGTAAACGGACAACAGGGAACACTGAAGCTTTCTTT.

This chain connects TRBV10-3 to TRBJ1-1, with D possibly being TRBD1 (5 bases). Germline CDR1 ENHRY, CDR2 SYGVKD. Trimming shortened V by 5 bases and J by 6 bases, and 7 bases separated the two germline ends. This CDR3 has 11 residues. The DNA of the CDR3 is TGTGCCATCAGTCCAGGGTCTGAAGCTTTCTTT. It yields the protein CAISPGSEAFF.

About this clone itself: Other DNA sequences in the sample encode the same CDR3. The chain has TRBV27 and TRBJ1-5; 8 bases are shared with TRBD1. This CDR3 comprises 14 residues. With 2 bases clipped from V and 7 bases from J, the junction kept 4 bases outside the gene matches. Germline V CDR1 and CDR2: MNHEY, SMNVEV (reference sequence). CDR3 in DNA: TGTGCCAGCAGTTTACGACAGGGGAACCAGCCCCAGCATTTT. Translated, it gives CASSLRQGNQPQHF.

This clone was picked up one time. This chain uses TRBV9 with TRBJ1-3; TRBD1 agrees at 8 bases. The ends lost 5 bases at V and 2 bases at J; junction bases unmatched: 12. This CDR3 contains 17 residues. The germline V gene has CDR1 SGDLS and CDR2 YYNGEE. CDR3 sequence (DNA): TGTGCCAGCAGTGGAAGGACAGGGAGCCCCCCTGGAAACACCATATATTTT. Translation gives CASSGRTGSPPGNTIYF.

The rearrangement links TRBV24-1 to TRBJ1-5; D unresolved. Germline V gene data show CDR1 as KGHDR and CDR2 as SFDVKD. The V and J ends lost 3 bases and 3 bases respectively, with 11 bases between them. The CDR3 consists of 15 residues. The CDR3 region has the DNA TGTGCCACCAGTGATACGCGGACTCCCAATCAGCCCCAGCATTTT. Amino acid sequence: CATSDTRTPNQPQHF.

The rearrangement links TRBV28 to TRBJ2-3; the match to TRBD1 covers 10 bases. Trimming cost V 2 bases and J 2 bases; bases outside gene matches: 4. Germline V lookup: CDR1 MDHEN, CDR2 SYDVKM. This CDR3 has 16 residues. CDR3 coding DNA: TGTGCCAGCAGTTTAATGGGGACAGGGGCCACAGATACGCAGTATTTT. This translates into CASSLMGTGATDTQYF.

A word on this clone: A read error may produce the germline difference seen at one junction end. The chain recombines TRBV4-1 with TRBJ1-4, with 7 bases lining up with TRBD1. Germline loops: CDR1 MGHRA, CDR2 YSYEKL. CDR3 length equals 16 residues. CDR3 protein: CASSQAIRDSNEKLLF. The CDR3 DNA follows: TGCGCCAGCAGCCAAGCAATAAGGGACAGTAATGAAAAACTGCTTTTT.

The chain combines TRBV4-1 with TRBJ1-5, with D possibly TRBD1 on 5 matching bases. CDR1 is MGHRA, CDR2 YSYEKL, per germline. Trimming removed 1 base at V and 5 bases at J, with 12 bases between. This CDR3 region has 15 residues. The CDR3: CASSQGRQLHQPQHF. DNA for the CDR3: TGCGCCAGCAGCCAAGGGAGACAGCTTCATCAGCCCCAGCATTTT.

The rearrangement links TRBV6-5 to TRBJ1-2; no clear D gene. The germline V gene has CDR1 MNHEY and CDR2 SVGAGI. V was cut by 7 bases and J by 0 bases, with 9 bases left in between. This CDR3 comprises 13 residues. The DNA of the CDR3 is TGTGCCAGCACCCCCGGGGCTAACTATGGCTACACCTTC. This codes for CASTPGANYGYTF.

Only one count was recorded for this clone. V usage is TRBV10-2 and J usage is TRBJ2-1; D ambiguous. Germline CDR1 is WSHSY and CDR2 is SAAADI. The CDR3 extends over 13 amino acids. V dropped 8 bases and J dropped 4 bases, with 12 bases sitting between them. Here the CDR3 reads CASGLSRYNEQFF. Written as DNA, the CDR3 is TGCGCCAGCGGCTTGTCGAGGTACAATGAGCAGTTCTTC.

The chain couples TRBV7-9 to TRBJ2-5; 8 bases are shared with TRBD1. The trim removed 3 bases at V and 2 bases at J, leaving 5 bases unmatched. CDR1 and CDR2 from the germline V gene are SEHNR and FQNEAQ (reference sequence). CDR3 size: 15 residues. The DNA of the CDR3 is TGTGCCAGCAGCTTTCGGGACAGGCTACAAGAGACCCAGTACTTC. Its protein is CASSFRDRLQETQYF.

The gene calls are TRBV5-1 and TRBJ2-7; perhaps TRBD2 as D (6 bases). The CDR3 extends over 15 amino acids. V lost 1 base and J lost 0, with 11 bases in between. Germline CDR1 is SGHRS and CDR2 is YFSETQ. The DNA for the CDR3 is TGCGCCAGCAGCTTGAGCGGGTTAAGCTCCTACGAGCAGTACTTC. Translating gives CASSLSGLSSYEQYF.